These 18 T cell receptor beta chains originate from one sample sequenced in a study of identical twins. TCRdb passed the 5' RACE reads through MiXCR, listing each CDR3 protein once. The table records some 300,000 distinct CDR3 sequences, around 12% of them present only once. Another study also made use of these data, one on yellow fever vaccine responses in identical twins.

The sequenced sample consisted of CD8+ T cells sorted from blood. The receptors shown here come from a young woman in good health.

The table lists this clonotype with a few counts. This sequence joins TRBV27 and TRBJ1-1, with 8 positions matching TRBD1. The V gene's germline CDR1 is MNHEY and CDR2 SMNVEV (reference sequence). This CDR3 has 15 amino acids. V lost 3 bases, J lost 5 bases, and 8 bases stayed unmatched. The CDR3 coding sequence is TGTGCCAGCAGTTTCGGCAGGGGGCGGGATACTGAAGCTTTCTTT. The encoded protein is CASSFGRGRDTEAFF.

CDR3 loop: CASSSGLATDTQYF. Written as DNA, the CDR3 is TGTGCCAGCAGTTCCGGACTAGCCACAGATACGCAGTATTTT. The chain joins TRBV12-3 or TRBV12-4 to TRBJ2-3; 8 bases map to TRBD2. V trimming: 4 bases; J trimming: 2 bases; junction bases outside the gene matches: 2. This CDR3 spans 14 amino acids.

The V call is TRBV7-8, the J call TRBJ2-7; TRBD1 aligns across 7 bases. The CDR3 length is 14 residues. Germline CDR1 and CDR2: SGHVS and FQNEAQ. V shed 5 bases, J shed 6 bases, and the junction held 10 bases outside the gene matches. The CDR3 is CASSPPTGAAEQYF. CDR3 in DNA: TGTGCCAGCAGCCCCCCCACAGGGGCGGCCGAGCAGTACTTC.

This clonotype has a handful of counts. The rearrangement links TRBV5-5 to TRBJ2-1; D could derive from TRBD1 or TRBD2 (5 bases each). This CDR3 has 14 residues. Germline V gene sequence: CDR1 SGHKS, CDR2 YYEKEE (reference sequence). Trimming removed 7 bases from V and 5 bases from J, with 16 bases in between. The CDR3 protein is CASDPSGTNNEQFF. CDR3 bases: TGTGCCAGCGACCCGAGTGGGACGAACAATGAGCAGTTCTTC.

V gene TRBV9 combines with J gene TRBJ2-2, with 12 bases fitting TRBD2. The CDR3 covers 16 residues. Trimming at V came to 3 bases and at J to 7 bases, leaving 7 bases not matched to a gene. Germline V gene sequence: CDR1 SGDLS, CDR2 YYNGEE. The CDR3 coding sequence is TGTGCCAGCAGCGGTACTAGCGGGGGGCTGATCGGGGAGCTGTTTTTT. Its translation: CASSGTSGGLIGELFF.

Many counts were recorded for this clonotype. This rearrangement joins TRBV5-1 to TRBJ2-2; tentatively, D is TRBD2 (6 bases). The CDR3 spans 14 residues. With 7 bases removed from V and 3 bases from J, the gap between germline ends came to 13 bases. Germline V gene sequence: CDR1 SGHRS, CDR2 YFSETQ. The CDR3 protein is CASHLLADTGELFF. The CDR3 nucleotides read TGCGCCAGCCATCTGTTAGCGGACACCGGGGAGCTGTTTTTT.

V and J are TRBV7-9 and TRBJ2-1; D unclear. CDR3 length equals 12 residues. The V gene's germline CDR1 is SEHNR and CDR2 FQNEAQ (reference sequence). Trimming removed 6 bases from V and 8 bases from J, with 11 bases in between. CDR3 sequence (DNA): TGTGCCAGCAGTCTTTCATCGGATGAGCAGTTCTTC. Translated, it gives CASSLSSDEQFF.

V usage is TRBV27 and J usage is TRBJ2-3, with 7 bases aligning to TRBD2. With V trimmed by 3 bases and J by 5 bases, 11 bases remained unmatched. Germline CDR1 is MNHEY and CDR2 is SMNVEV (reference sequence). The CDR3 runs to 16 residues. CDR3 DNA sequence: TGTGCCAGCAGTTTTCTAGCGGTCCCCCCGGGAGATACGCAGTATTTT. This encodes CASSFLAVPPGDTQYF.

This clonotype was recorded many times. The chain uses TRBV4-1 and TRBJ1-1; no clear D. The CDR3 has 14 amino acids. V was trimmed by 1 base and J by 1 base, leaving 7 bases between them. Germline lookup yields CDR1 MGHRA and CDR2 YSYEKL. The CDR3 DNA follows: TGCGCCAGCAGCCAAGGGCCCGCGAACACTGAAGCTTTCTTT. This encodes CASSQGPANTEAFF.

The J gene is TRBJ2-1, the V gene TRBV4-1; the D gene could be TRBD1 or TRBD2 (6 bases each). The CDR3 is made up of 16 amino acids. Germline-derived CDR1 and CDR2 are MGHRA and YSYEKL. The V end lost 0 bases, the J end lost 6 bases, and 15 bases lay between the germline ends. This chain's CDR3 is CASSQEPVGGRNEQFF. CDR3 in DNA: TGCGCCAGCAGCCAAGAACCCGTCGGGGGCCGCAATGAGCAGTTCTTC.

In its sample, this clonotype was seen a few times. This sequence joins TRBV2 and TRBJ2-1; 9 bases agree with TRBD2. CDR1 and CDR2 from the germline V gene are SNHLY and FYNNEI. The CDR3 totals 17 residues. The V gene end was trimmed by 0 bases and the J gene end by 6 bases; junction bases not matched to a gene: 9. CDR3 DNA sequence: TGTGCCAGCAGTGAAGCGCAGGGACTAGCAGTCATCAATGAGCAGTTCTTC. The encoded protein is CASSEAQGLAVINEQFF.

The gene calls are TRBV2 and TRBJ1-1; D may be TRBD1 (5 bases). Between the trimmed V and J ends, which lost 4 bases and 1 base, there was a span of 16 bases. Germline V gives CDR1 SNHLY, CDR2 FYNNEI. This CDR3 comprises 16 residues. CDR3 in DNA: TGTGCCAGCAGTGGTAGGGAGGGGAGATCGAACACTGAAGCTTTCTTT. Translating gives CASSGREGRSNTEAFF.

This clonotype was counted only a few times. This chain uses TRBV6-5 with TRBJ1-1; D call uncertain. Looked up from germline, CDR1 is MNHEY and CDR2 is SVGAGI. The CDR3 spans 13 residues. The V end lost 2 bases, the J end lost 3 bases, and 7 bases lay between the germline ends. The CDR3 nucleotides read TGTGCCAGCAGTTACGGCAGCTACACTGAAGCTTTCTTT. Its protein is CASSYGSYTEAFF.

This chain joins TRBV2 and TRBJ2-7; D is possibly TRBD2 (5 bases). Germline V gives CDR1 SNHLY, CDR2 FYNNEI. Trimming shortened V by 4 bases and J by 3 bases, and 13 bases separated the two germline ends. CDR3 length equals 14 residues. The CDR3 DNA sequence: TGTGCCAGCAGTGCTACACAAGAGGGCTACGAGCAGTACTTC. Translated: CASSATQEGYEQYF.

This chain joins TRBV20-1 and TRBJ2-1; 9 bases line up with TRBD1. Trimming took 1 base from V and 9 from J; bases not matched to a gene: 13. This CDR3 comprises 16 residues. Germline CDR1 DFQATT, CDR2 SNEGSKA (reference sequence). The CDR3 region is CSARAGGDRVMLEQFF. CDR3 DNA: TGCAGTGCTAGAGCCGGAGGGGACAGGGTCATGCTTGAGCAGTTCTTC.

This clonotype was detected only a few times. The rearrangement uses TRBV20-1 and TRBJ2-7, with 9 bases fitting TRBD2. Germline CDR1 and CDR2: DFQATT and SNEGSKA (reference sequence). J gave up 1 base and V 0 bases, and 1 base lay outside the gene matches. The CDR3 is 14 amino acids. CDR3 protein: CSARDLAGSYEQYF. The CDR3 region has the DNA TGCAGTGCTAGAGATCTAGCGGGGTCCTACGAGCAGTACTTC.

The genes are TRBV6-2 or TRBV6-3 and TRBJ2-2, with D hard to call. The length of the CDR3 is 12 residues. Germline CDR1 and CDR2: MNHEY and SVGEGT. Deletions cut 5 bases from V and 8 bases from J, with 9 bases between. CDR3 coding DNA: TGTGCCAGCAGTACGACACCAGGGGAGCTGTTTTTT. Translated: CASSTTPGELFF.

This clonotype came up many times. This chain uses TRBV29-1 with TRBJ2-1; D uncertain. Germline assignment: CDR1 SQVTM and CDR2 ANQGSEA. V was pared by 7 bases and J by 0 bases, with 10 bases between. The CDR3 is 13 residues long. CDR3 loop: CSAMTGSYNEQFF. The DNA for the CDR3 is TGCAGCGCTATGACGGGCTCCTACAATGAGCAGTTCTTC.